The T cell receptor (beta chain) described here comes from a study of technical replicates of blood from several donors. The protocol was immunoSEQ multiplex PCR, while the TCRdb copy is restricted to in-frame clones and leaves out a portion. Of about 76,000 clones listed, about 91% are singletons. Per germline, CDR1 MNHNS and CDR2 SASEGT. With 1 base removed from V and 1 base from J, the gap between germline ends came to 12 bases. The CDR3 totals 16 residues. The receptor was derived from a human donor in good health. The sequencing sample was made of T cells isolated from PBMCs. The chain carries TRBV6-1 and TRBJ2-3, with a tentative D call TRBD1 (5 bases). The CDR3 DNA is TGTGCCAGCAGTGAAGAGGTAGTACAGGGCACAGATACGCAGTATTTT. This codes for CASSEEVVQGTDTQYF.